The 21 T cell receptor beta chains in this list originate from one sample, sequenced in a study of blood T cell repertoires in COVID-19. The data were produced by immunoSEQ multiplex PCR, yet TCRdb's version contains in-frame clones alone and is incomplete. This table has about 87,000 clones, around nine tenths appearing once. Sequenced: peripheral blood. Receptors originate from a man aged 40-49 years with acute or convalescent COVID-19.

The chain employs TRBV11-3 and TRBJ2-5; D remains ambiguous. This CDR3 is built from 13 residues. Germline CDR1 and CDR2: SGHNT and YENEEA. Trimming took 2 bases from V and 2 from J, leaving 6 bases between them. The CDR3 is CASSLTSQETQYF. In nucleotides, the CDR3 is TGTGCCAGCAGCTTAACAAGTCAAGAGACCCAGTACTTC.

This chain connects TRBV5-1 to TRBJ2-3; 7 bases are shared with TRBD2. The trim removed 7 bases at V and 0 bases at J, leaving 8 bases unmatched. The CDR3 loop spans 15 amino acids. The germline gives CDR1 SGHRS, CDR2 YFSETQ. The CDR3: CASRHRRGSTDTQYF. The CDR3 region has the DNA TGCGCCAGCCGACACCGGCGGGGGAGCACAGATACGCAGTATTTT.

The rearrangement joins TRBV10-1 to TRBJ1-5; 11 bases line up with TRBD1. The length of the CDR3 is 14 residues. V was clipped by 5 bases and J by 5 bases; unmatched bases: 2. CDR1 is WNHNN, CDR2 SYGVQD, per germline (reference sequence). This CDR3 is CASSPGQGDQPQHF. The CDR3 region has the DNA TGCGCCAGCAGTCCGGGACAGGGGGATCAGCCCCAGCATTTT.

The CDR3 region is CASRGPGQGNQPQHF. Written as DNA, the CDR3 is TGTGCCAGCAGAGGACCGGGACAGGGAAATCAGCCCCAGCATTTT. The V and J genes are TRBV2 and TRBJ1-5, with 9 positions matching TRBD1. The ends lost 6 bases at V and 4 bases at J; junction bases unmatched: 7. CDR1 is SNHLY and CDR2 is FYNNEI in the germline V gene. The CDR3 totals 15 residues.

The chain links TRBV5-1 to TRBJ2-7; 11 nucleotides agree with TRBD2. The junction had 11 bases not matched to a gene; V was cut back by 4 bases and J by 5 bases. This CDR3 contains 16 residues. CDR1 is SGHRS and CDR2 is YFSETQ in the germline V gene. Here the CDR3 DNA reads TGCGCCAGCAGCCCACCCCTAGCGGGGGGCCTGGACGAGCAGTACTTC. Residues: CASSPPLAGGLDEQYF.

The chain is built from TRBV12-3 or TRBV12-4 and TRBJ2-7; possible D gene TRBD2, 6 bases. The ends were cut back, 2 bases at V and 6 bases at J, with 11 bases in the middle. This CDR3 comprises 13 residues. The CDR3 here is CASSLSVGGEQYF. DNA of the CDR3: TGTGCCAGCAGTTTATCTGTCGGGGGCGAGCAGTACTTC.

The chain joins TRBV5-1 to TRBJ2-3; D gene ambiguous. The CDR3 runs to 14 residues. V was trimmed by 1 base and J by 4 bases, leaving 10 bases between them. Germline CDR1 is SGHRS and CDR2 is YFSETQ. The CDR3 bases are TGCGCCAGCAGCTTGTTAGTTCAGGCAGATACGCAGTATTTT. This sequence encodes CASSLLVQADTQYF.

The chain carries TRBV5-1 and TRBJ1-2, with 10 positions matching TRBD1. Germline V gene lookup returns CDR1 SGHRS and CDR2 YFSETQ. The CDR3 is made up of 14 amino acids. J gave up 6 bases and V 0 bases, and 2 bases lay outside the gene matches. The CDR3 nucleotides are TGCGCCAGCAGCTTGGAGGGACAGGGGAATGGCTACACCTTC. This translates into CASSLEGQGNGYTF.

This clone has only a few counts. The rearrangement uses TRBV19 and TRBJ1-5; D remains unclear. The CDR3 loop spans 12 amino acids. Germline CDR1 reads LNHDA; CDR2 reads SQIVND (reference sequence). Trimming left V 6 bases short and J 4 bases short, with 7 bases between. CDR3 protein: CASSEANQPQHF. CDR3 bases: TGTGCCAGTAGCGAAGCGAATCAGCCCCAGCATTTT.

This chain uses TRBV2 with TRBJ2-2; 9 bases fit TRBD2. Germline V gene lookup returns CDR1 SNHLY and CDR2 FYNNEI. CDR3 length equals 15 residues. J lost 6 bases, V lost 5 bases, and 7 bases had no gene match. CDR3 region: CASSSSGGRPGELFF. The CDR3 DNA sequence: TGTGCCAGCAGTAGTAGCGGGGGCCGTCCCGGGGAGCTGTTTTTT.

The chain is built from TRBV6-5 and TRBJ2-1, with TRBD2 matching 7 bases. The trim removed 2 bases at V and 6 bases at J, leaving 7 bases unmatched. Germline V CDR1 and CDR2: MNHEY, SVGAGI. The CDR3 has 15 amino acids. In DNA, the CDR3 is TGTGCCAGCAGTTACCGTAGGACTAGGGCCAATGAGCAGTTCTTC. Protein: CASSYRRTRANEQFF.

V usage is TRBV19 and J usage is TRBJ1-5; 7 bases line up with TRBD1. V lost 3 bases, J lost 6 bases, and 11 bases stayed unmatched. Per the germline V gene, CDR1 is LNHDA and CDR2 is SQIVND (reference sequence). The CDR3 is made up of 16 amino acids. This chain's CDR3 is CASSIQDRPLGQPQHF. DNA of the CDR3: TGTGCCAGTAGTATCCAGGACAGGCCTTTAGGTCAGCCCCAGCATTTT.

The CDR3 here is CASSVGYEQYF. Written as DNA, the CDR3 is TGTGCCAGCAGTGTCGGCTACGAGCAGTACTTC. The chain carries TRBV6-2 or TRBV6-3 and TRBJ2-7; D gene unclear. Germline CDR1 and CDR2: MNHEY and SVGEGT. The CDR3 is 11 residues long. V lost 5 bases to trimming and J lost 3 bases, with 5 bases between them.

The J gene is TRBJ1-2, the V gene TRBV25-1; weak D call: TRBD1 (6 bases). CDR3 length: 13 residues. Germline lookup yields CDR1 MGHDK and CDR2 SYGVNS. The V end lost 5 bases, the J end lost 5 bases, and 12 bases lay between the germline ends. The CDR3 DNA reads as TGTGCCAGCAGTTCAGGGGCGGAGTATGGCTACACCTTC. It specifies CASSSGAEYGYTF.

This chain connects TRBV6-1 to TRBJ1-2; D is perhaps TRBD1 (6 bases). Germline CDR1 reads MNHNS; CDR2 reads SASEGT. With 0 bases removed from V and 0 bases from J, the gap between germline ends came to 8 bases. The CDR3 is made up of 15 amino acids. The CDR3 DNA follows: TGTGCCAGCAGTGAAGCGGACAGAACTAACTATGGCTACACCTTC. This encodes CASSEADRTNYGYTF.

This clone was detected only once. This chain links TRBV21-1 with TRBJ1-6; the D call in the table, TRBD1, was not verified against the DNA. TRBV21-1 is classified as a pseudogene. The CDR3 is 18 residues long. CDR3 sequence reads: CASRKIRDRVRANSPLHF. As DNA, the CDR3 is TGTGCCAGCAGAAAAATCCGGGACAGGGTCAGGGCGAATTCACCCCTCCACTTT.

V usage is TRBV6-5 and J usage is TRBJ2-3; D perhaps matches TRBD1 (6 bases). The CDR3 has 14 amino acids. Trimming left V 5 bases short and J 2 bases short, with 11 bases between. Germline assignment: CDR1 MNHEY and CDR2 SVGAGI. CDR3 nucleotide sequence: TGTGCCAGCAGTCCAGGGGTTGTCACAGATACGCAGTATTTT. It specifies CASSPGVVTDTQYF.

The CDR3 is CARSLQGSVKGYTF. CDR3 nucleotides: TGTGCCAGAAGCTTACAGGGAAGTGTTAAGGGCTACACCTTC. The genes are TRBV5-3 and TRBJ1-2; a weak D match, TRBD1 (6 bases). TRBV5-3 is known as an ORF, though its function is uncertain. The CDR3 has 14 residues. Trimming took 2 bases from V and 8 from J, leaving 16 bases between them.

The chain links TRBV5-1 to TRBJ2-2, with a weak D call TRBD1 (8 bases). The germline V gene has CDR1 SGHRS and CDR2 YFSETQ. The CDR3 sequence is 16 residues long. With 1 base removed from V and 3 bases from J, the gap between germline ends came to 13 bases. This CDR3 is CASSLNTGGDTGELFF. CDR3 DNA sequence: TGCGCCAGCAGCTTGAATACAGGGGGGGACACCGGGGAGCTGTTTTTT.

This chain joins TRBV28 and TRBJ1-2; D uncertain. There are 12 residues in the CDR3. Germline V gene data show CDR1 as MDHEN and CDR2 as SYDVKM. V gave up 3 bases and J gave up 8 bases, with 10 bases separating them. For the CDR3, the DNA is TGTGCCAGCAGTTTGAGTGGTTTCGGCTACACCTTC. As protein: CASSLSGFGYTF.

This clone has at least ten counts. The chain has TRBV5-1 and TRBJ2-2; TRBD1 is a possible D gene (6 bases). This CDR3 contains 15 residues. Germline CDR1 is SGHRS and CDR2 is YFSETQ. The ends were cut back, 3 bases at V and 1 base at J, with 10 bases in the middle. The CDR3 DNA is TGCGCCAGCAGCTACGTGACAGGGAACACCGGGGAGCTGTTTTTT. Translated, it gives CASSYVTGNTGELFF.